The 9 T cell receptor beta chains reported below all come from one sample, sequenced in a study of T-cell memory formation after mild COVID-19. MiXCR, run by TCRdb on the 5' RACE reads, gives a single entry per CDR3 protein. The repertoire holds some 490,000 distinct CDR3 sequences, with around a sixth as singletons. The material sequenced was PBMCs or a T cell subset sorted from them (not recorded which). These TCRs come from an adult woman who had mild COVID-19 (a few samples of this study predate the infection). Cell type and time point are not known.

This clonotype was seen a handful of times. The rearrangement uses TRBV6-5 and TRBJ2-7; D call uncertain. Per germline, CDR1 MNHEY and CDR2 SVGAGI. Deletions cut 5 bases from V and 5 bases from J, with 37 bases between. The length of the CDR3 is 21 residues. CDR3 residues: CASSHHTEQPPLTRRDNEQYF. CDR3 DNA: TGTGCCAGCAGTCACCATACCGAACAGCCACCCCTTACAAGACGTGATAACGAGCAGTACTTC.

The J gene is TRBJ2-7, the V gene TRBV11-2, with D unresolved. CDR1 is SGHAT, CDR2 FQNNGV, per germline. The germline V and J ends were trimmed by 4 bases and 0 bases, with 22 bases remaining between them. CDR3 length: 18 amino acids. The CDR3 sequence is CASSSHPFIEDVSYEQYF. Here the CDR3 DNA reads TGTGCCAGCAGCTCGCATCCCTTCATAGAGGACGTCTCCTACGAGCAGTACTTC.

The table lists this clonotype with many counts. This chain connects TRBV12-3 or TRBV12-4 to TRBJ1-1; a possible D gene is TRBD1 (5 bases). The V and J ends lost 6 bases and 0 bases respectively, with 8 bases between them. This CDR3 region has 13 residues. The DNA of the CDR3 is TGTGCCAGCAGCCGGGGCATGAACACTGAAGCTTTCTTT. Translating gives CASSRGMNTEAFF.

This clonotype was seen a few times. This sequence joins TRBV5-1 and TRBJ1-1, with D perhaps TRBD1 (5 bases). Per the germline V gene, CDR1 is SGHRS and CDR2 is YFSETQ. V dropped 2 bases and J dropped 0 bases, with 14 bases sitting between them. The CDR3 has 16 amino acids. DNA for the CDR3: TGCGCCAGCAGCTTCTCCCCGGGGGAGATGAACACTGAAGCTTTCTTT. Its protein is CASSFSPGEMNTEAFF. Using reference TRBV5-1 and TRBJ1-1 for the parts outside the CDR3, the full variable domain is KAGVTQTPRYLIKTRGQQVTLSCSPISGHRSVSWYQQTPGQGLQFLFEYFSETQRNKGNFPGRFSGRQFSNSRSEMNVSTLELGDSALYLCASSFSPGEMNTEAFFGQGTRLTVV.

The J gene is TRBJ2-7, the V gene TRBV10-3; D is unclear. With 0 bases removed from V and 0 bases from J, the gap between germline ends came to 6 bases. The CDR3 has 14 amino acids. Germline-derived CDR1 and CDR2 are ENHRY and SYGVKD. The CDR3 DNA reads TGTGCCATCAGTGAGTCTGGTAGCTCCTACGAGCAGTACTTC. This codes for CAISESGSSYEQYF.

This clonotype was observed many times. The chain is built from TRBV7-6 and TRBJ2-1, with 9 nucleotides matching TRBD1. Trimming at V came to 2 bases and at J to 6 bases, leaving 11 bases not matched to a gene. Germline V gives CDR1 SGHVS, CDR2 FNYEAQ. The CDR3 spans 17 residues. This CDR3 reads CASSLLGWGQGRNEQFF. CDR3 in DNA: TGTGCCAGCAGCTTACTTGGCTGGGGACAGGGACGCAATGAGCAGTTCTTC.

This clonotype was seen only a few times. The chain carries TRBV12-3 or TRBV12-4 and TRBJ2-3, with D uncertain. The CDR3 runs 13 residues. The V end was cut by 5 bases, the J end by 6 bases, with 12 bases between. The CDR3 sequence is CASSRTRRDTQYF. CDR3 in DNA: TGTGCCAGCAGTCGCACCCGGCGGGATACGCAGTATTTT.

The chain recombines TRBV10-3 with TRBJ1-6; no clear D gene. The V gene lost 4 bases and the J gene lost 8 bases, with 9 bases spanning the gap. The CDR3 is 13 residues long. From germline, CDR1 is ENHRY and CDR2 SYGVKD. CDR3 sequence (DNA): TGTGCCATCAGTGCCAGGACGGATTCACCCCTCCACTTT. This sequence encodes CAISARTDSPLHF.

This chain connects TRBV6-5 to TRBJ1-1; possibly TRBD1 for D (6 bases). The CDR3 extends over 15 amino acids. Germline assignment: CDR1 MNHEY and CDR2 SVGAGI. V lost 2 bases and J lost 3, with 13 bases in between. For the CDR3, the DNA is TGTGCCAGCAGTTACAATCTGGGGGCTCACACTGAAGCTTTCTTT. Protein sequence: CASSYNLGAHTEAFF.